The next 28 T cell receptor beta chains were all read from a single sample in a study of identical twins. TCRdb itself ran the 5' RACE reads through MiXCR, one entry per CDR3 protein. The sample contains about 460,000 distinct CDR3 sequences, 13% to 15% of which appear only once. The sample was also reused in another study, on yellow fever vaccine responses in identical twins.

The sequencing input was CD4+ T cells sorted from blood. The origin of the receptors is a woman between 18 and 29 years old in good health.

This clonotype has a count of ten or more. The chain combines TRBV12-3 or TRBV12-4 with TRBJ1-5; no clear D gene. Trimming pared 6 bases from V and 4 bases from J, leaving 10 bases between. This CDR3 spans 13 amino acids. The CDR3 loop is CASRRSLNQPQHF. In DNA form, the CDR3 reads TGTGCCAGCAGACGCAGCCTTAATCAGCCCCAGCATTTT.

In this sample, this clonotype turned up a few times. The V call is TRBV14, the J call TRBJ1-1; 8 nucleotides match TRBD1. Germline CDR1 reads SGHDN; CDR2 reads FVKESK. CDR3 size: 16 residues. Unmatched junction bases numbered 7, after V lost 4 bases and J lost 0 bases. This CDR3 reads CASSRGQGNMNTEAFF. CDR3 nucleotide sequence: TGTGCCAGCAGCCGTGGACAGGGTAATATGAACACTGAAGCTTTCTTT.

V and J are TRBV7-2 and TRBJ2-5; D is undetermined. V lost 1 base, J lost 2 bases, and 8 bases lay in between. The CDR3 has 14 residues. Germline lookup yields CDR1 SGHTA and CDR2 FQGNSA. CDR3 protein: CASSLDRLQETQYF. The DNA for the CDR3 is TGTGCCAGCAGCTTAGACAGATTACAAGAGACCCAGTACTTC.

Ten or more counts support this clonotype. The chain carries TRBV12-3 or TRBV12-4 and TRBJ2-3; D perhaps matches TRBD1 (5 bases). The V and J ends lost 7 bases and 5 bases respectively, with 22 bases between them. The CDR3 contains 16 residues. CDR3 nucleotide sequence: TGTGCCAGCAACAGTCCGGACACCGGGCGCGGAGATACGCAGTATTTT. Its translation is CASNSPDTGRGDTQYF.

The chain combines TRBV12-3 or TRBV12-4 with TRBJ1-2; possible D gene TRBD1, 5 bases. V was clipped by 8 bases and J by 7 bases, with 17 bases between them. The CDR3 has 13 amino acids. The CDR3 loop reads CASLGDRGGGYTF. Here the CDR3 DNA reads TGTGCCAGCCTAGGGGATCGGGGAGGTGGCTACACCTTC.

This clonotype was recorded at least ten times. The chain couples TRBV5-1 to TRBJ2-7, with 9 bases matching TRBD1. Germline V gives CDR1 SGHRS, CDR2 YFSETQ. The CDR3 loop spans 15 amino acids. Trimming removed 7 bases from V and 0 bases from J; junction bases left unmatched: 8. CDR3 DNA: TGCGCCAGCTCGACAACAGGGGGCGGCTCCTACGAGCAGTACTTC. It is translated as CASSTTGGGSYEQYF.

This clonotype was observed a handful of times. The rearrangement links TRBV3-1 to TRBJ2-7; D is ambiguous. Trimming cost V 3 bases and J 8 bases, with 8 bases left between them. Per the germline V gene, CDR1 is LGHDT and CDR2 is YNNKEL (reference sequence). The CDR3 contains 11 residues. CDR3 coding DNA: TGTGCCAGCAGCCAGAGTGGACAGCAGTACTTC. Translated, it gives CASSQSGQQYF.

The chain couples TRBV20-1 to TRBJ2-7; 8 nucleotides align to TRBD1. The CDR3 has 14 residues. The junction had 6 bases not matched to a gene; V was cut back by 5 bases and J by 0 bases. Germline V lookup: CDR1 DFQATT, CDR2 SNEGSKA (reference sequence). Written as DNA, the CDR3 is TGCAGTGCTTGGGACAGGAGGGGCTCCTACGAGCAGTACTTC. Its protein is CSAWDRRGSYEQYF.

Comments on this clonotype: Sequence at one end of the junction differs from germline and may be a read error. The rearrangement uses TRBV7-7 and TRBJ2-3, with a weak D call TRBD2 (5 bases). Germline V lookup: CDR1 SSHAT, CDR2 FNYEAQ (reference sequence). There are 18 residues in the CDR3. The CDR3 DNA sequence: TGTGCTAGCAGCTTAGGGCGGAATTTCGGGGTGGCAGCAGATACGCAGTATTTT. It specifies CASSLGRNFGVAADTQYF.

The V call is TRBV2, the J call TRBJ2-7; 10 bases map to TRBD2. After removal of 8 bases from V and 7 bases from J, the junction contained 17 bases not matched to a gene. Germline V gene data show CDR1 as SNHLY and CDR2 as FYNNEI. The CDR3 totals 16 residues. The chain's CDR3 is CASEGTGTSVQREQYF. The CDR3 DNA is TGTGCCAGCGAAGGGACCGGGACTAGCGTGCAGAGAGAGCAGTACTTC.

A single count supports this clonotype. The V call is TRBV6-5, the J call TRBJ2-2; the D gene is possibly TRBD2 (6 bases). CDR3 length: 17 amino acids. From germline, CDR1 is MNHEY and CDR2 SVGAGI. Trimming left V 2 bases short and J 0 bases short, with 13 bases between. This CDR3 reads CASSYLRLDANTGELFF. DNA for the CDR3: TGTGCCAGCAGTTACCTGAGACTAGATGCGAACACCGGGGAGCTGTTTTTT.

This clonotype was found a few times. The chain joins TRBV14 to TRBJ2-3; 10 bases line up with TRBD2. The germline gives CDR1 SGHDN, CDR2 FVKESK. CDR3 length: 18 amino acids. The V and J ends lost 1 base and 1 base, in that order; junction bases with no gene match: 8. The chain's CDR3 is CASSQGLIGLAGTDTQYF. The CDR3 nucleotides are TGTGCCAGCAGCCAAGGATTAATTGGACTAGCGGGCACAGATACGCAGTATTTT.

V gene TRBV12-3 or TRBV12-4 combines with J gene TRBJ2-2; 8 bases are shared with TRBD1. This CDR3 is 15 amino acids long. Trimming cost V 5 bases and J 10 bases; bases outside gene matches: 12. The CDR3 protein is CASSPGTGFFEELFF. The CDR3 region has the DNA TGTGCCAGCAGTCCTGGGACAGGATTTTTTGAGGAGCTGTTTTTT.

This clonotype was detected a few times. The J gene is TRBJ2-5, the V gene TRBV6-1; 11 positions match TRBD2. CDR1 is MNHNS, CDR2 SASEGT, per germline. V shed 6 bases, J shed 5 bases, and the junction held 11 bases outside the gene matches. There are 16 residues in the CDR3. The CDR3 nucleotides read TGTGCCAGCAGCCAGCCTAGCGGGAGGTTAGAGGAGACCCAGTACTTC. Translation: CASSQPSGRLEETQYF.

This clonotype was counted between two and nine times. V gene TRBV4-2 combines with J gene TRBJ2-1, with 7 bases lining up with TRBD1. Germline CDR1 is LGHNA and CDR2 is YNFKEQ. With V trimmed by 0 bases and J by 4 bases, 3 bases remained unmatched. This CDR3 has 15 amino acids. The CDR3 DNA reads TGTGCCAGCAGCCAAGACAGGGGGTTTTACAATGAGCAGTTCTTC. Amino acid sequence: CASSQDRGFYNEQFF.

The chain recombines TRBV12-3 or TRBV12-4 with TRBJ2-1, with 11 bases that match TRBD2. Germline trimming cut 0 bases from V and 2 bases from J; bases unmatched to any gene: 12. The CDR3 extends over 20 amino acids. CDR3 in DNA: TGTGCCAGCAGTTTAGCGCTTACGGTTGTGGGACTAGCGGCCTACAATGAGCAGTTCTTC. It translates to CASSLALTVVGLAAYNEQFF.

The chain combines TRBV15 with TRBJ2-2, with TRBD1 as a possible D gene (5 bases). Trimming left V 4 bases short and J 0 bases short, with 12 bases between. CDR1 is LNHNV and CDR2 is YYDKDF in the germline V gene (reference sequence). The CDR3 has 16 residues. In DNA form, the CDR3 reads TGTGCCACCAGCACCTACAGGAGCGCGAACACCGGGGAGCTGTTTTTT. It encodes CATSTYRSANTGELFF. Filled out from reference TRBV15 and TRBJ2-2, the complete variable domain reads DAMVIQNPRYQVTQFGKPVTLSCSQTLNHNVMYWYQQKSSQAPKLLFHYYDKDFNNEADTPDNFQSRRPNTSFCFLDIRSPGLGDTAMYLCATSTYRSANTGELFFGEGSRLTVL.

The V gene is TRBV5-1, the J gene TRBJ1-4, with D possibly being TRBD1 (5 bases). Germline V CDR1 and CDR2: SGHRS, YFSETQ. V was pared by 3 bases and J by 4 bases, with 13 bases between. The CDR3 is 15 amino acids. CDR3 nucleotides: TGCGCCAGCAGCTCCTTCGGGGGGGTTAATGAAAAACTGTTTTTT. Amino acids: CASSSFGGVNEKLFF.

This chain joins TRBV11-2 and TRBJ2-3, with 13 bases that match TRBD2. Per the germline V gene, CDR1 is SGHAT and CDR2 is FQNNGV. This CDR3 has 18 residues. After removal of 0 bases from V and 4 bases from J, the junction contained 7 bases not matched to a gene. CDR3 DNA: TGTGCCAGCAGCTTAGAACTAGCGGGAGGGCTCGGGGCAGATACGCAGTATTTT. Protein: CASSLELAGGLGADTQYF.

The chain has TRBV28 and TRBJ2-2; possible D gene TRBD1, 6 bases. Between the trimmed V and J ends, which lost 2 bases and 5 bases, there was a span of 15 bases. This CDR3 has 16 residues. Germline lookup yields CDR1 MDHEN and CDR2 SYDVKM. In DNA form, the CDR3 reads TGTGCCAGCAGTTTACAGGACAGCCGGCGGACCGGGGAGCTGTTTTTT. The encoded protein is CASSLQDSRRTGELFF.

Comments on this clonotype: One end of the junction does not line up with germline, which may come from a read error. This rearrangement joins TRBV2 to TRBJ2-3, with TRBD2 as a possible D gene (6 bases). Germline loops: CDR1 SNHLY, CDR2 FYNNEI. This CDR3 is built from 12 residues. Here the CDR3 reads CASMGGRDMQYF. For the CDR3, the DNA is TGTGCCAGCATGGGGGGAAGAGATATGCAGTATTTT.

The gene calls are TRBV27 and TRBJ2-7; TRBD2 aligns across 7 bases. Looked up from germline, CDR1 is MNHEY and CDR2 is SMNVEV (reference sequence). V lost 4 bases and J lost 4; bases outside the gene matches: 7. There are 14 residues in the CDR3. This chain's CDR3 is CASSSAGEFYEQYF. DNA for the CDR3: TGTGCCAGCAGTTCCGCGGGAGAATTTTACGAGCAGTACTTC.

This clonotype came up many times. The rearrangement joins TRBV7-2 to TRBJ1-6, with D hard to call. The germline CDR1 and CDR2 sequences are SGHTA and FQGNSA. This CDR3 contains 14 residues. V was pared by 1 base and J by 4 bases, with 5 bases between. The CDR3 DNA follows: TGTGCCAGCAGCTTAGGAACTTATAATTCACCCCTCCACTTT. Translated, it gives CASSLGTYNSPLHF. Full variable domain (missing parts from reference TRBV7-2 and TRBJ1-6): GAGVSQSPSNKVTEKGKDVELRCDPISGHTALYWYRQSLGQGLEFLIYFQGNSAPDKSGLPSDRFSAERTGGSVSTLTIQRTQQEDSAVYLCASSLGTYNSPLHFGNGTRLTVT.

This chain links TRBV5-1 with TRBJ2-1, with D perhaps TRBD2 (6 bases). Germline V gene lookup returns CDR1 SGHRS and CDR2 YFSETQ. The CDR3 loop spans 16 amino acids. The V gene lost 4 bases and the J gene lost 5 bases, with 19 bases spanning the gap. The CDR3, as DNA: TGCGCCAGCAGCATCCTCCCCAGCGGGCGGAACAATGAGCAGTTCTTC. Translation: CASSILPSGRNNEQFF.

The V call is TRBV14, the J call TRBJ2-1; 12 bases are shared with TRBD2. Trimming removed 6 bases from V and 8 bases from J; junction bases left unmatched: 5. Germline V CDR1 and CDR2: SGHDN, FVKESK. This CDR3 comprises 14 residues. CDR3 loop: CASRLTSGSHEQFF. The CDR3 DNA sequence: TGTGCCAGCAGATTGACTAGCGGGAGCCATGAGCAGTTCTTC.

There are a few counts of this clonotype. The chain employs TRBV29-1 and TRBJ2-2; D ambiguous. The V and J ends lost 4 bases and 1 base respectively, with 10 bases between them. The CDR3 length is 14 residues. Germline values: CDR1 SQVTM, CDR2 ANQGSEA. The CDR3 DNA is TGCAGCGTTGTTGGTAGCAGGAACACCGGGGAGCTGTTTTTT. Its translation: CSVVGSRNTGELFF.

Many counts were recorded for this clonotype. The CDR3 protein is CASSSPAGTDTQYF. For the CDR3, the DNA is TGTGCCAGCAGCTCACCAGCCGGCACAGATACGCAGTATTTT. This sequence joins TRBV7-3 and TRBJ2-3, with D unresolved. Trimming cost V 4 bases and J 1 base, with 9 bases left between them. Germline CDR1 reads SGHTA; CDR2 reads FQGTGA. The CDR3 length is 14 residues.

Only a few counts were recorded for this clonotype. This chain connects TRBV12-3 or TRBV12-4 to TRBJ2-7; D call uncertain. This CDR3 spans 14 amino acids. Trimming took off 4 bases at V and 0 bases at J, with 10 bases between the two ends. The CDR3 DNA reads as TGTGCCAGCAGTTGGAAAGCGAACTCCTACGAGCAGTACTTC. Amino acids: CASSWKANSYEQYF.